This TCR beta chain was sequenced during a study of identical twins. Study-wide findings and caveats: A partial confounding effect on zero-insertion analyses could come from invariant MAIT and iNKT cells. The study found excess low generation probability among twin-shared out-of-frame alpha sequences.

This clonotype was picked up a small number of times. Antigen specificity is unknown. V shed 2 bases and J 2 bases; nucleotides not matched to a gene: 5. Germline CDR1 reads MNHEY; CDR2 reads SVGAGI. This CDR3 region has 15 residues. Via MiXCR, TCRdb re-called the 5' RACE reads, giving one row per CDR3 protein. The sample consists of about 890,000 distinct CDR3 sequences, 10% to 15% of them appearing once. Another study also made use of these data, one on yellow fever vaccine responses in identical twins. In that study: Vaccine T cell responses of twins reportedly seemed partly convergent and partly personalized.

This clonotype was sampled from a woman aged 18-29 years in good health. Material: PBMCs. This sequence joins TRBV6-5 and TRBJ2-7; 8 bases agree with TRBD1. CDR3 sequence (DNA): TGTGCCAGCAGTTACGGAGACAGGGGCGCCTACGAGCAGTACTTC. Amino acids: CASSYGDRGAYEQYF.